This is a list of T cell receptor beta chains from one sample in a study of T cell responses to AZD1222 COVID-19 vaccine. Sequencing used immunoSEQ multiplex PCR; TCRdb keeps in-frame clones, though not all of them. The sample gives 100,000 to 150,000 clones, approximately 86% of which show up once; around 1.6% is in the top ten. The source was peripheral blood, collected on day 0 of AZD1222 vaccination. The receptors derive from an adult in good health. Each CDR3 is given with its conserved first and last residue. A D gene is named only where the DNA matches it firmly. Size tells how often a clone was seen (once, few, many) or the class of an expanded clone, and some rows leave it out.

>TRBV6-2/TRBV6-3|once|.|TRBJ2-2
TGTGCCAGCAGTCCGGGACTTAACACCGGGGAGCTGTTTTTT
CASSPGLNTGELFF
>TRBV4-3|.|TRBD1|TRBJ1-4
TGCGCCAGCAGCCACACGGGACAGAAAAATGAAAAACTGTTTTTT
CASSHTGQKNEKLFF
>TRBV18|.|.|TRBJ2-7
TGTGCCAGCTCACCACAAAGGACAGCCTCCTACGAGCAGTACTTC
CASSPQRTASYEQYF
>TRBV13|once|TRBD2|TRBJ2-7
TGTGCCAGCAGCAGAGGGGCTAGCGGGGGTTCCTACGAGCAGTACTTC
CASSRGASGGSYEQYF
>TRBV5-4|.|TRBD2|TRBJ2-2
TGTGCCAGCAGCCCCGGGTTTAGCGGGGGACCCGGGGAGCTGTTTTTT
CASSPGFSGGPGELFF
>TRBV5-4|.|TRBD2|TRBJ2-3
TGTGCCAGCAGAGCGGGACTAGGCTCAGATACGCAGTATTTT
CASRAGLGSDTQYF
>TRBV5-6|.|.|TRBJ1-6
TGTGCCAGCAGCTTCCGTCCAAGCTCCTATAATTCACCCCTCCACTTT
CASSFRPSSYNSPLHF
>TRBV5-1|.|.|TRBJ2-1
TGCGCCAGCAGCTTGGGAGGGGCTGACCATGAGCAGTTCTTC
CASSLGGADHEQFF
>TRBV3-1/TRBV3-2|.|TRBD2|TRBJ2-7
TGTGCCAGCAGCCGAGTAGCGGGGGGGCCTCGGGACGAGCAGTACTTC
CASSRVAGGPRDEQYF
>TRBV9|.|TRBD1|TRBJ1-6
TGTGCCAGCAGCGTAGCGGGACAGGGCTCACCCCTCCACTTT
CASSVAGQGSPLHF
>TRBV27|.|TRBD1|TRBJ1-2
TGTGCCAGCAGTTTATCAGGGGGCAGAGGCTACACCTTC
CASSLSGGRGYTF
>TRBV7-2|.|.|TRBJ1-6
TGTGCCAGCAGGTCCGGGGCAGCTAATTCACCCCTCCACTTT
CASRSGAANSPLHF
>TRBV6-5|.|.|TRBJ2-2
TGTGCCAGCAGTTACTCGAGAGCAGGAACCGGGGAGCTGTTTTTT
CASSYSRAGTGELFF
>TRBV12-3/TRBV12-4|few|.|TRBJ2-7
TGTGCCAGCAGTTTTGGCGGTTTCTACGAGCAGTACTTC
CASSFGGFYEQYF
>TRBV7-2|.|.|TRBJ1-3
TGTGCCAGCAGCAAGGGACGCGAGGCTGGAAACACCATATATTTT
CASSKGREAGNTIYF
>TRBV7-3|.|.|TRBJ1-1
TGTGCCAGCAGCTCTTCCTATTCGGCGGCTTTCTTT
CASSSSYSAAFF
>TRBV24-1|.|.|TRBJ2-3
TGTGCCACCAGTGATTGGGGAGGGGGGCGAGGAGATACGCAGTATTTT
CATSDWGGGRGDTQYF
>TRBV3-1/TRBV3-2|.|.|TRBJ2-7
TGTGCCAGCAGCGAACCGGGCGTTGGCTACGAGCAGTACTTC
CASSEPGVGYEQYF
>TRBV4-1|.|.|TRBJ2-2
TGCGCCAGCAGCCAAGTTGGTCGGGGAGTAGCCACCGGGGAGCTGTTTTTT
CASSQVGRGVATGELFF
>TRBV18|.|.|TRBJ1-1
TGTGCCAGCTCACTGGTTCACGCCATGAACACTGAAGCTTTCTTT
CASSLVHAMNTEAFF
>TRBV18|.|TRBD1|TRBJ1-1
TGTGCCAGCTCACCAGAACAGGGGACTGAAGCTTTCTTT
CASSPEQGTEAFF
>TRBV5-1|few|TRBD1|TRBJ2-5
TGCGCCAGCAGCTTGTTAACAGGGGGCGCAGAGACCCAGTACTTC
CASSLLTGGAETQYF
>TRBV2|.|TRBD1|TRBJ1-5
TGTGCCAGCAGTGTGGGACAGGGGGCGAGTCAGCCCCAGCATTTT
CASSVGQGASQPQHF
>TRBV5-1|once|.|TRBJ2-1
TGCGCCAGCAGAGCCAACAGAAACAATGAGCAGTTCTTC
CASRANRNNEQFF
>TRBV6-5|.|.|TRBJ1-2
TGTGCCAGCAGAAACCCCGGGTCGAACTATGGCTACACCTTC
CASRNPGSNYGYTF
>TRBV4-1|.|.|TRBJ2-4
TGCGCCAGCAGCCGGGATCCGGGCGACAAAAACATTCAGTACTTC
CASSRDPGDKNIQYF
>TRBV28|.|TRBD1|TRBJ1-5
TGTGCCAGCAGTCCGACCGGGACAGCGAATCAGCCCCAGCATTTT
CASSPTGTANQPQHF
>TRBV5-1|.|TRBD1|TRBJ1-1
TGCGCCAGCAGCAGCGGGACAGGGGCGAACACTGAAGCTTTCTTT
CASSSGTGANTEAFF
>TRBV9|.|TRBD2|TRBJ2-7
TGTGCCAGCAGCGCTAGCGGGGGGTCAACATACGAGCAGTACTTC
CASSASGGSTYEQYF
>TRBV5-1|.|.|TRBJ1-4
TGCGCCAGCACAAGTGAGCCTCCAGCAACTAATGAAAAACTGTTTTTT
CASTSEPPATNEKLFF
>TRBV7-9|.|TRBD1|TRBJ2-7
TGTGCCAGCAGCATGACAGGGACCTCCTACGAGCAGTACTTC
CASSMTGTSYEQYF
>TRBV3-1/TRBV3-2|.|.|TRBJ2-7
TGTGCCAGCAGCCAAGGGTCCTACGAGCAGTACTTC
CASSQGSYEQYF
>TRBV21-1|once|.|TRBJ2-3
TGTGCCAGCAGCAAAACACCCCCTCCCGGAGATACGCAGTATTTT
CASSKTPPPGDTQYF
>TRBV5-1|.|TRBD1|TRBJ2-5
TGCGCCAGCAGGGTGCGAGGGACAGGGGAAGAGACCCAGTACTTC
CASRVRGTGEETQYF
>TRBV18|once|TRBD1|TRBJ1-5
TGTGCCAGCTCACCACCCGGGACAGCGTTTGGCAATCAGCCCCAGCATTTT
CASSPPGTAFGNQPQHF
>TRBV9|.|.|TRBJ2-7
TGTGCCAGCAGCGACACAGGTATTGGGACCTACGAGCAGTACTTC
CASSDTGIGTYEQYF
>TRBV11-2|.|TRBD2|TRBJ2-1
TGTGCCAGCAGCTTACGGATACTAGCGGGGGCCGAGCAGTTCTTC
CASSLRILAGAEQFF
>TRBV7-9|.|.|TRBJ1-4
TGTGCCAGCAGCTCCGGAGTCGCAACTAATGAAAAACTGTTTTTT
CASSSGVATNEKLFF
>TRBV11-2|.|.|TRBJ1-2
TGTGCCAGCAGGGGGATTACGTATGAGGGCGGCTATGGCTACACCTTC
CASRGITYEGGYGYTF
>TRBV5-1|.|.|TRBJ1-2
TGCGCCAGCAGCTTGGGACAGGAGTCCTATGGCTACACCTTC
CASSLGQESYGYTF
>TRBV10-3|once|.|TRBJ1-1
TGTGCCATCAGAGATGGCAGGGGCACTGAAGCTTTCTTT
CAIRDGRGTEAFF
>TRBV19|.|.|TRBJ1-2
TGTGCCAGTAGTATCTTCGCCCTCGACAGGATCTATGGCTACACCTTC
CASSIFALDRIYGYTF
>TRBV6-1|.|TRBD2|TRBJ2-7
TGTGCCAGCAGTGAAGTCGTGCGGGGGATCTACGAGCAGTACTTC
CASSEVVRGIYEQYF
>TRBV6-5|.|.|TRBJ1-4
TGTGCCAGCAGTTCGTGGGGGAGTAATGAAAAACTGTTTTTT
CASSSWGSNEKLFF
>TRBV24-1|.|.|TRBJ1-1
TGTGCCACCAGTGGCCCGACTAACACTGAAGCTTTCTTT
CATSGPTNTEAFF
>TRBV5-1|.|TRBD2|TRBJ2-3
TGCGCCAGCAGGTTAGCGGGGAGCACAGATACGCAGTATTTT
CASRLAGSTDTQYF
>TRBV6-5|few|.|TRBJ1-2
TGTGCCAGCAGTCGTACAGGAGTAGGGTATGGCTACACCTTC
CASSRTGVGYGYTF
>TRBV4-2|once|.|TRBJ1-3
TGTGCCAGCAGCCAAGATACTACCTTTGGAAACACCATATATTTT
CASSQDTTFGNTIYF
>TRBV15|.|.|TRBJ1-4
TGTGCCACCAGCAGTGCCGGGACGGAGTTTAATGAAAAACTGTTTTTT
CATSSAGTEFNEKLFF